These 8 T cell receptor beta chains originate from one sample sequenced in a study of control samples from healthy donors and cancer patients (dated by TCRdb to 2020 to 2022). The library was built by means of the immunoSEQ multiplex PCR assay. This immuneACCESS table, as held by TCRdb, lists in-frame sequences with V and J called but not all clones. Of the missing ones, under half trace to an unresolved V gene in checked studies; the others have no known cause. This sample gives roughly 120,000 clones in total; nearly 95% of them show up just once. More than 2% of the sample is taken by the ten largest. The sample taken for sequencing was blood. The receptors shown here come from a man aged 30-40 years in good health.

This clone was observed a few times. The rearrangement uses TRBV19 and TRBJ1-2; D perhaps matches TRBD1 (5 bases). The CDR3 contains 15 residues. Trimming removed 9 bases at V and 3 bases at J, with 20 bases between. The germline CDR1 and CDR2 sequences are LNHDA and SQIVND (reference sequence). The CDR3 DNA is TGTGCCAGCCTACATAATCTGGGGCTTGACTATGGCTACACCTTC. Translated: CASLHNLGLDYGYTF.

The gene calls are TRBV19 and TRBJ2-5; no clear D gene. V was clipped by 5 bases and J by 5 bases, with 12 bases between them. The CDR3 covers 13 residues. Germline V gives CDR1 LNHDA, CDR2 SQIVND (reference sequence). The CDR3 region is CASSLSALETQYF. As DNA, the CDR3 is TGTGCCAGTAGTTTAAGTGCGCTGGAGACCCAGTACTTC. The variable domain in full, with the rest retrieved from reference TRBV19 and TRBJ2-5, is DGGITQSPKYLFRKEGQNVTLSCEQNLNHDAMYWYRQDPGQGLRLIYYSQIVNDFQKGDIAEGYSVSREKKESFPLTVTSAQKNPTAFYLCASSLSALETQYFGPGTRLLVL.

The chain carries TRBV5-1 and TRBJ2-5; D is perhaps TRBD1 (6 bases). This CDR3 region has 13 residues. Germline V gene data show CDR1 as SGHRS and CDR2 as YFSETQ. The V gene lost 2 bases and the J gene lost 4 bases, with 9 bases spanning the gap. CDR3 in DNA: TGCGCCAGCAGCTTACAGGGTACAGAGACCCAGTACTTC. Amino acids: CASSLQGTETQYF.

The chain joins TRBV19 to TRBJ1-6; D not certain. The V end lost 7 bases, the J end lost 3 bases, and 10 bases lay between the germline ends. Germline V gene data show CDR1 as LNHDA and CDR2 as SQIVND (reference sequence). The CDR3 totals 14 residues. The CDR3 DNA is TGTGCCAGTAATTCAGAACTCTATAATTCACCCCTCCACTTT. Protein sequence: CASNSELYNSPLHF.

This chain uses TRBV6-5 with TRBJ1-1; D is undetermined. The V gene lost 9 bases and the J gene lost 0 bases, with 8 bases spanning the gap. CDR1 is MNHEY, CDR2 SVGAGI, per germline. The CDR3 has 12 amino acids. The CDR3 sequence: CASLGVNTEAFF. The CDR3 bases are TGTGCCAGTCTTGGGGTGAACACTGAAGCTTTCTTT.

The gene calls are TRBV30 and TRBJ1-1, with D possibly matching TRBD1 (6 bases). Looked up from germline, CDR1 is GTSNPN and CDR2 is SVGIG (reference sequence). Trimming shortened V by 3 bases and J by 4 bases, and 18 bases separated the two germline ends. This CDR3 spans 15 amino acids. CDR3 protein: CAWRPGEGGFTEAFF. CDR3 bases: TGTGCCTGGAGACCCGGGGAAGGGGGATTCACTGAAGCTTTCTTT.

The chain has TRBV2 and TRBJ1-2; 7 bases are a match to TRBD1. Germline V gene lookup returns CDR1 SNHLY and CDR2 FYNNEI. Unmatched junction bases numbered 4, after V lost 2 bases and J lost 4 bases. This CDR3 is built from 14 residues. This chain's CDR3 is CASSETGAGYGYTF. The CDR3 nucleotides are TGTGCCAGCAGTGAAACAGGGGCCGGCTATGGCTACACCTTC.

The chain carries TRBV11-2 and TRBJ1-3; TRBD1 matches 7 bases. In germline, CDR1 is SGHAT, CDR2 FQNNGV. V shed 5 bases, J shed 3 bases, and the junction held 10 bases outside the gene matches. This CDR3 comprises 16 residues. CDR3: CASSRRQGLSGNTIYF. As DNA, the CDR3 is TGTGCCAGCAGCCGTCGACAGGGTTTGAGTGGAAACACCATATATTTT.